This paragraph covers one TCR beta chain sequence. No antigen is known for it. Libraries were prepared by immunoSEQ multiplex PCR; TCRdb keeps only in-frame clonotypes and omits some of them. The sample gives roughly 48,000 clones, 70% to 90% of which show up once; roughly 9.9% is in the top ten. The germline V gene has CDR1 GTSNPN and CDR2 SVGIG (reference sequence). The CDR3 totals 13 residues. The ends lost 7 bases at V and 3 bases at J; junction bases unmatched: 6. The data are from a study of OX40 agonist ivuxolimab in advanced cancers. Study-wide context: Patients' therapy was ivuxolimab, an antibody that acts as an agonist of OX40 (CD134).

Whole-study results and caveats: With doses of 0.1 to 3.0 mg/kg, CD4+ and CD8+ blood T cells had undergone clonal expansion by week 6.

J is TRBJ2-1 and V is TRBV30; 7 bases match TRBD2. This clonotype originated in an adult with an advanced solid tumor such as melanoma, head and neck, liver or kidney cancer. The material was CD4+ or CD8+ T cells sorted from blood, obtained in a trial of the OX40 agonist ivuxolimab. This CDR3 is CASAGRFYNEQFF. As DNA, the CDR3 is TGTGCCTCAGCGGGAAGGTTCTACAATGAGCAGTTCTTC.